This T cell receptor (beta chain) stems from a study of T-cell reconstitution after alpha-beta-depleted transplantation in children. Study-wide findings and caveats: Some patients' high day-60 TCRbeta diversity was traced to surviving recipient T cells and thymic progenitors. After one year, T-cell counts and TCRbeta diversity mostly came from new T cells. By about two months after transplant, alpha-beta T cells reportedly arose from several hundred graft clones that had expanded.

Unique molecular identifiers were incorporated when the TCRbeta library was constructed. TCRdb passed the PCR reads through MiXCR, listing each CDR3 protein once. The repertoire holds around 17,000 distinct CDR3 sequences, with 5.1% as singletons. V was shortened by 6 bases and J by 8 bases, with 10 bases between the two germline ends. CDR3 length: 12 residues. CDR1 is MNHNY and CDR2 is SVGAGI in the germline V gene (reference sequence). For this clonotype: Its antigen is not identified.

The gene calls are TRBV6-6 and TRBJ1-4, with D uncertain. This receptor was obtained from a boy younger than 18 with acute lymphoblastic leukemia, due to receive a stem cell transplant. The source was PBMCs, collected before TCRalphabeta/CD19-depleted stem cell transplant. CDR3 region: CASRPTREKLFF. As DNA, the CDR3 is TGTGCCAGCAGACCTACTCGGGAAAAACTGTTTTTT.